These 16 T cell receptor beta chains were all obtained from the same sample, sequenced in a study of beta chain features in type 1 diabetes. The investigators reverse transcribed all of the isolated RNA, so they sequenced expressed TCRB transcripts. Generated by immunoSEQ multiplex PCR, the TCRdb table keeps only in-frame clones and is missing some. The sample includes about 900,000 clones, under 20% seen only once; the top ten take 0.02% to 0.03%. Sequencing was done on a sample of naive CD4+ T cells from blood. The receptors stem from a woman aged 18-30 years in good health.

This clone showed up just a few times. This rearrangement joins TRBV7-2 to TRBJ2-2; the D is unclear. The CDR3 contains 14 residues. CDR1 is SGHTA and CDR2 is FQGNSA in the germline V gene. V lost 6 bases and J lost 3, with 11 bases in between. The CDR3 protein is CASSMTHYTGELFF. The CDR3 bases are TGTGCCAGCAGTATGACACATTACACCGGGGAGCTGTTTTTT.

The rearrangement uses TRBV28 and TRBJ2-2; D remains ambiguous. V gave up 7 bases and J gave up 1 base, with 7 bases separating them. CDR1 is MDHEN, CDR2 SYDVKM, per germline. The CDR3 runs to 13 residues. The CDR3 coding sequence is TGTGCCAGCAATTTCCGGAACACCGGGGAGCTGTTTTTT. It yields the protein CASNFRNTGELFF. The full variable domain, completed using reference TRBV28 and TRBJ2-2, is DVKVTQSSRYLVKRTGEKVFLECVQDMDHENMFWYRQDPGLGLRLIYFSYDVKMKEKGDIPEGYSVSREKKERFSLILESASTNQTSMYLCASNFRNTGELFFGEGSRLTVL.

This clone came up a few times. This chain joins TRBV9 and TRBJ2-7; maybe TRBD1 (6 bases). CDR3 length equals 14 residues. The ends were cut back, 3 bases at V and 2 bases at J, with 12 bases in the middle. Germline CDR1 reads SGDLS; CDR2 reads YYNGEE. The CDR3 nucleotides are TGTGCCAGCAGCGGAGGACAGAGCCCCTACGAGCAGTACTTC. This encodes CASSGGQSPYEQYF.

This clone was counted between two and nine times. The V and J genes are TRBV7-3 and TRBJ2-3, with TRBD2 matching over 8 bases. After removal of 2 bases from V and 6 bases from J, the junction contained 10 bases not matched to a gene. The CDR3 is made up of 16 amino acids. The germline CDR1 and CDR2 sequences are SGHTA and FQGTGA. CDR3 region: CASSLHGDLAGDTQYF. The CDR3 nucleotides read TGTGCCAGCAGCTTACACGGCGACCTAGCGGGCGATACGCAGTATTTT. Looking up the rest from reference TRBV7-3 and TRBJ2-3 gives the full variable domain: GAGVSQTPSNKVTEKGKYVELRCDPISGHTALYWYRQSLGQGPEFLIYFQGTGAADDSGLPNDRFFAVRPEGSVSTLKIQRTERGDSAVYLCASSLHGDLAGDTQYFGPGTRLTVL.

In regard to this clone: A read error may produce the germline difference seen at one junction end. The chain links TRBV11-1 to TRBJ2-3; 11 nucleotides match TRBD2. The CDR3 runs to 15 residues. CDR1 is SGHAT, CDR2 FQDESV, per germline (reference sequence). The CDR3 DNA reads as TGTGCCAGCAGATTAGCGGGAGGGATAACAGATACGCAGTATTTT. Translated, it gives CASRLAGGITDTQYF.

This clone was detected a few times. For the CDR3, the DNA is TGCGCCAGCAGTCACGTACACAGCCACTACGAGCAGTACTTC. Translated: CASSHVHSHYEQYF. This chain connects TRBV23-1 to TRBJ2-5; no clear D. The J call is uncertain, as TRBJ2-7 better fits the DNA end. TRBV23-1 is given ORF status, its function remaining uncertain. This CDR3 is 14 amino acids long.

The chain combines TRBV7-2 with TRBJ2-5; weak D call: TRBD1 (6 bases). Germline assignment: CDR1 SGHTA and CDR2 FQGNSA. V lost 3 bases, J lost 4 bases, and 9 bases lay in between. The CDR3 contains 13 residues. As DNA, the CDR3 is TGTGCCAGCAGCTTGAACAGGGTAGAGACCCAGTACTTC. Residues: CASSLNRVETQYF.

This clone was seen only a few times. One junction end disagrees with the germline gene, perhaps due to a read error. The rearrangement uses TRBV18 and TRBJ2-7; D is possibly TRBD1 or TRBD2 (7 bases each). The CDR3 extends over 13 amino acids. Germline assignment: CDR1 KGHSH and CDR2 LQKENI. The CDR3 coding sequence is TGTGCCAGCTCACCACCGGGGAGGGACAGATTCGACTTC. Protein product: CASSPPGRDRFDF. Based on the CDR3 plus reference TRBV18 and TRBJ2-7, the full variable domain is NAGVMQNPRHLVRRRGQEARLRCSPMKGHSHVYWYRQLPEEGLKFMVYLQKENIIDESGMPKERFSAEFPKEGPSILRIQQVVRGDSAAYFCASSPPGRDRFDFGPGTRLTVT.

Only a few counts were recorded for this clone. Other DNA sequences in this sample translate to the same CDR3. CDR3 in DNA: TGCAGTGCTAGAGACATCTACGAGCAGTACTTC. Translation: CSARDIYEQYF. The rearrangement links TRBV20-1 to TRBJ2-7; D gene uncertain. The germline V and J ends were trimmed by 0 bases and 3 bases, with 3 bases remaining between them. Germline CDR1 is DFQATT and CDR2 is SNEGSKA (reference sequence). There are 11 residues in the CDR3.

This clone was seen a few times. The chain combines TRBV7-9 with TRBJ2-3; 7 positions agree with TRBD2. Germline V gene data show CDR1 as SEHNR and CDR2 as FQNEAQ (reference sequence). Germline trimming cut 5 bases from V and 3 bases from J; bases unmatched to any gene: 2. The CDR3 loop spans 13 amino acids. The CDR3 region has the DNA TGTGCCAGCAGCCTCGGGAGGACAGATACGCAGTATTTT. Translation gives CASSLGRTDTQYF.

The chain uses TRBV7-2 and TRBJ2-3; either TRBD1 or TRBD2 may supply D (5 bases each). The CDR3 totals 15 residues. V dropped 5 bases and J dropped 2 bases, with 14 bases sitting between them. Looked up from germline, CDR1 is SGHTA and CDR2 is FQGNSA. Here the CDR3 reads CASSKGSLHTDTQYF. CDR3 DNA sequence: TGTGCCAGCAGCAAGGGGAGCCTACACACAGATACGCAGTATTTT.

The chain combines TRBV7-9 with TRBJ2-7; D possibly matches TRBD1 or TRBD2 (5 bases each). Trimming took 5 bases from V and 7 from J, leaving 24 bases between them. CDR3 size: 16 residues. The germline V gene has CDR1 SEHNR and CDR2 FQNEAQ (reference sequence). CDR3 amino acids: CASSPSRTAVWGEQYF. CDR3 coding DNA: TGTGCCAGCAGCCCGTCGCGGACCGCTGTATGGGGGGAGCAGTACTTC.

The chain joins TRBV7-2 to TRBJ1-2; 9 nucleotides line up with TRBD1. V dropped 5 bases and J dropped 4; count of bases not matched to a gene: 5. CDR3 size: 14 residues. Looked up from germline, CDR1 is SGHTA and CDR2 is FQGNSA. CDR3 residues: CASSRRGQGYGYTF. CDR3 in DNA: TGTGCCAGCAGCCGGAGGGGACAGGGCTATGGCTACACCTTC.

This clone was picked up one time. The chain carries TRBV4-3 and TRBJ2-1; D may correspond to TRBD1 or TRBD2 (6 bases each). This CDR3 is built from 14 residues. Germline V gene lookup returns CDR1 LGHNA and CDR2 YSLEER. The V and J ends lost 0 bases and 9 bases respectively, with 12 bases between them. The DNA for the CDR3 is TGCGCCAGCAGCCAAGAAGCCGGGGGCACTGAGCAGTTCTTC. Translated: CASSQEAGGTEQFF.

This clone was detected only once. The chain carries TRBV9 and TRBJ2-7, with D perhaps assigned TRBD1 or TRBD2 (5 bases each). The CDR3 runs 15 residues. The germline V and J ends were trimmed by 4 bases and 7 bases, with 21 bases remaining between them. Germline V gene lookup returns CDR1 SGDLS and CDR2 YYNGEE. In DNA, the CDR3 is TGTGCCAGCAGCACGGGGCTCCCGTATGTTTGGGAGCAGTACTTC. Translation gives CASSTGLPYVWEQYF. The full variable domain, in which reference TRBV9 and TRBJ2-7 provide the parts outside the CDR3, is DSGVTQTPKHLITATGQRVTLRCSPRSGDLSVYWYQQSLDQGLQFLIQYYNGEERAKGNILERFSAQQFPDLHSELNLSSLELGDSALYFCASSTGLPYVWEQYFGPGTRLTVT.

The genes are TRBV2 and TRBJ1-3; D uncertain. Germline V gives CDR1 SNHLY, CDR2 FYNNEI. Trimming stripped 7 bases from V and 3 bases from J, with 13 bases between. This CDR3 spans 14 amino acids. CDR3 residues: CASTPSQIGNTIYF. The DNA for the CDR3 is TGTGCCAGCACCCCGTCCCAGATTGGAAACACCATATATTTT.